The rows below give T cell receptor beta chains drawn from one sample of a study of PD-1 blockade in classical Hodgkin lymphoma. Sequencing used immunoSEQ multiplex PCR; TCRdb keeps in-frame clones, though not all of them. The sample consists of about 21,000 clones, over 70% of them appearing once. The material was peripheral blood mononuclear cells (PBMCs), obtained at baseline. The receptors here all came from a human donor with classical Hodgkin lymphoma. CDR3s include the opening cysteine and the closing phenylalanine or tryptophan.

>15|TRBJ2-1|TRBV6-5
CASSYVQTVYNEQFF
>15|TRBJ1-4|TRBV9
CASSETGDFAEKLFF
>14|-|TRBV27
CASSYRGEGYEQYF
>14|TRBJ1-1|TRBV18
CASSTNRAGTEAFF
>15|TRBJ1-1|TRBV5-1
CASSFEAGKNTEAFF
>16|TRBJ2-7|TRBV18
CASSPKGESSSYEQYF
>15|TRBJ1-5|TRBV19
CASSTSGTENQPQHF
>15|TRBJ2-1|TRBV4-3
CASSQDKLAVNEQFF
>14|TRBJ2-1|TRBV15
CATSRQDSYNEQFF
>15|TRBJ2-5|TRBV19
CASSIRDRGQETQYF
>16|TRBJ2-3|TRBV4-1
CASSQGGTPSTDTQYF
>18|TRBJ1-1|TRBV5-1
CASSLADRGRRRNTEAFF
>17|TRBJ1-1|TRBV10-1
CASSEGTGGQGNTEAFF
>13|TRBJ1-1|TRBV10-3
CAAAGTTNTEAFF
>15|TRBJ2-1|TRBV30
CAWGRTDKSYNEQFF
>15|TRBJ1-2|TRBV9
CASSVDQGANYGYTF
>13|TRBJ1-1|TRBV19
CASSQTLRTEAFF
>14|TRBJ1-2|TRBV27
CASSLGGADYGYTF
>11|TRBJ2-7|TRBV20-1
CSARTGPEQYF
>13|TRBJ1-5|TRBV2
CASSLGRAQPQHF
>14|TRBJ1-4|TRBV27
CASSLSVYNEKLFF
>15|TRBJ2-1|TRBV5-1
CASSVGQGNYNEQFF